This T cell receptor (beta chain) was sequenced during a study of neurological immune-mediated disorders. TCRdb re-called the 5' RACE reads with MiXCR, one entry per CDR3 protein. This sample carries 16,000 or so distinct CDR3 sequences, roughly 10% of them seen once, and the ten largest clones take around 40%. The V gene lost 6 bases and the J gene lost 6 bases, with 18 bases spanning the gap. In germline, CDR1 is SQVTM, CDR2 ANQGSEA. The CDR3 has 13 residues. This clonotype was seen repeatedly, ten times or more. The sequenced material came from CD8+ T cells from blood. The sequence derives from a man in his forties or fifties in good health. The chain joins TRBV29-1 to TRBJ2-7; D unresolved. CDR3 nucleotides: TGCAGCGTCAGAGGTGCACAGCGCTCCGAGCAGTACTTC. The encoded protein is CSVRGAQRSEQYF.